What follows describes a single T cell receptor beta chain. The antigen is not known. The entry originates in a study of T cell repertoires in cytomegalovirus infection. Study at large: From public TCR beta signatures came an indication of both CMV infection and matching HLA type.

V lost 1 base to trimming and J lost 5 bases, with 11 bases between them. This CDR3 is 15 amino acids long. Germline lookup yields CDR1 SGHTA and CDR2 FQGTGA. MiXCR, applied by TCRdb to the reads, yields one record per CDR3 protein. The table lists tens of thousands of distinct CDR3 sequences, about 33% of them singletons, with 70% in the top ten. Points from the study as a whole: Cumulative frequency (of public TCR beta family members) identified carriers of CMV plus the relevant HLA.

The J gene is TRBJ2-2, the V gene TRBV7-3, with D possibly TRBD2 on 6 matching bases. This sequence originates from a human donor in good health (CMV status not recorded). Some clones in this sample may be carry-over from other donors' samples. The source material was PBMCs, sequenced either directly or after in vitro stimulation (not recorded which). The DNA for the CDR3 is TGTGCCAGCAGCTTAAACCCAGGGACTACCGGGGAGCTGTTTTTT. Translated, it gives CASSLNPGTTGELFF.